This T cell receptor (beta chain) was captured by sequencing in a study of CD8 T cells in Susac syndrome. CD8+ and CD4+ T cells taken from blood had their TCR beta sequenced. TEMRA cells underwent FACS enrichment and CD8+ and CD4+ T cells underwent negative isolation. V was pared by 6 bases and J by 4 bases, with 8 bases of the junction left unmatched. The CDR3 is made up of 13 amino acids. Germline loops: CDR1 DFQATT, CDR2 SNEGSKA (reference sequence). Random hexamers were used to reverse transcribe an amount of roughly 0.45 to 1 ug RNA. Amplification of the TCR beta CDR3 was carried out by immunoSEQ multiplex PCR, which spanned a total of 54 Vbeta and 13 Jbeta segments. In TCRdb, the immunoSEQ multiplex PCR reads were re-called with MiXCR into one record per CDR3 protein. The profile shows over 95,000 distinct CDR3 sequences, 85% to 95% of them singletons.

This chain links TRBV20-1 with TRBJ1-2; TRBD1 aligns across 7 bases. The sample taken for sequencing was CD4+ T cells from PBMCs. The source of this sequence is a human donor in good health. CDR3 region: CSAPPNRGYGYTF. As DNA, the CDR3 is TGCAGTGCCCCCCCCAACAGGGGCTATGGCTACACCTTC.